This is a list of T cell receptor beta chains from one sample in a study of cytomegalovirus exposure and HLA in healthy donors. Some clones are missing from TCRdb's copy, which holds only in-frame ones; the method was immunoSEQ multiplex PCR. The repertoire includes around 300,000 clones, around two thirds of them detected once, and 2% to 2.5% sits in the top ten. The sample was PBMCs. The receptors derive from a female donor in good health and CMV-seronegative. CDR3s include the opening cysteine and the closing phenylalanine or tryptophan. D genes are given only for firm matches. The size field is filled for only some rows; it gives once, few, many or a size class.

TRBD2	NA	TRBV27	TRBJ2-7	CASNAASGSIYEQYF	TGTGCCAGCAACGCTGCTAGCGGGAGTATTTACGAGCAGTACTTC
NA	NA	TRBV5-1	TRBJ2-3	CASSFAVTDTQYF	TGCGCCAGCAGCTTCGCAGTCACAGATACGCAGTATTTT
TRBD2	NA	TRBV27	TRBJ2-1	CASSRDYPNPRQFF	TGTGCCAGCAGTAGGGACTACCCAAATCCTCGGCAGTTCTTC
NA	NA	TRBV5-4	TRBJ2-5	CATRSGQETQYF	TGTGCCACGAGAAGCGGCCAAGAGACCCAGTACTTC
NA	NA	TRBV19	TRBJ2-7	CASSIGALSSYEQYF	TGTGCCAGTAGTATAGGGGCTCTGAGCTCCTACGAGCAGTACTTC
TRBD1	NA	TRBV27	TRBJ1-2	CASSYQGTGGYGYTF	TGTGCCAGCAGTTACCAGGGGACAGGGGGCTATGGCTACACCTTC
TRBD2	few	TRBV6-1	TRBJ2-7	CASSRLAEAYEQYF	TGTGCCAGCAGTCGTCTAGCGGAGGCCTACGAGCAGTACTTC
TRBD2	NA	TRBV27	TRBJ2-1	CASSLLRTSGSSEQFF	TGTGCCAGCAGTTTACTTCGGACTAGCGGGAGTTCTGAGCAGTTCTTC
TRBD1	NA	TRBV18	TRBJ1-2	CASSPPGQESGYTF	TGTGCCAGCTCACCGCCGGGACAGGAGAGCGGCTACACCTTC
TRBD2	NA	TRBV5-6	TRBJ2-5	CASSQAGVGETQYF	TGTGCCAGCAGTCAAGCGGGAGTTGGAGAGACCCAGTACTTC
NA	few	TRBV28	TRBJ1-2	CASSPGHVPSNYGYTF	TGTGCCAGCAGTCCGGGACACGTACCGTCTAACTATGGCTACACCTTC
TRBD1	NA	TRBV28	TRBJ1-3	CASSLPRQGGGNTIYF	TGTGCCAGCAGTTTACCCCGACAGGGGGGTGGAAACACCATATATTTT
TRBD2	NA	TRBV19	TRBJ2-1	CASTLRLAGEDEQFF	TGTGCCAGTACCCTCCGACTAGCGGGAGAGGATGAGCAGTTCTTC
TRBD2	once	TRBV5-4	TRBJ2-7	CASSLAGTSGTYEQYF	TGTGCCAGCAGCTTGGCCGGGACTAGCGGGACCTACGAGCAGTACTTC